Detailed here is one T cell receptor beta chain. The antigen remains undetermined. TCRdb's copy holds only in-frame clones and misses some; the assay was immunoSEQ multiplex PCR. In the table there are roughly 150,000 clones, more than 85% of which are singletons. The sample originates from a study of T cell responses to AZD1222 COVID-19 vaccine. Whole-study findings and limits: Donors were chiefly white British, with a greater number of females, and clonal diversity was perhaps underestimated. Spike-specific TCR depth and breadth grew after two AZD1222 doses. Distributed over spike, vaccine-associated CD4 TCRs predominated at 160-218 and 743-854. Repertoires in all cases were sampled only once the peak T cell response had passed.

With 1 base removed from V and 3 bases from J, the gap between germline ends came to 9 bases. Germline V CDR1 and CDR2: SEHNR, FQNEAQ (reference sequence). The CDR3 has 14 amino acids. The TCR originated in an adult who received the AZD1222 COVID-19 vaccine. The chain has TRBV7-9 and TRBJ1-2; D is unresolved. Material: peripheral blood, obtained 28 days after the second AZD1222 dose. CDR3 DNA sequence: TGTGCCAGCAGCTTAGGGGCAGGACACTATGGCTACACCTTC. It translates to CASSLGAGHYGYTF.